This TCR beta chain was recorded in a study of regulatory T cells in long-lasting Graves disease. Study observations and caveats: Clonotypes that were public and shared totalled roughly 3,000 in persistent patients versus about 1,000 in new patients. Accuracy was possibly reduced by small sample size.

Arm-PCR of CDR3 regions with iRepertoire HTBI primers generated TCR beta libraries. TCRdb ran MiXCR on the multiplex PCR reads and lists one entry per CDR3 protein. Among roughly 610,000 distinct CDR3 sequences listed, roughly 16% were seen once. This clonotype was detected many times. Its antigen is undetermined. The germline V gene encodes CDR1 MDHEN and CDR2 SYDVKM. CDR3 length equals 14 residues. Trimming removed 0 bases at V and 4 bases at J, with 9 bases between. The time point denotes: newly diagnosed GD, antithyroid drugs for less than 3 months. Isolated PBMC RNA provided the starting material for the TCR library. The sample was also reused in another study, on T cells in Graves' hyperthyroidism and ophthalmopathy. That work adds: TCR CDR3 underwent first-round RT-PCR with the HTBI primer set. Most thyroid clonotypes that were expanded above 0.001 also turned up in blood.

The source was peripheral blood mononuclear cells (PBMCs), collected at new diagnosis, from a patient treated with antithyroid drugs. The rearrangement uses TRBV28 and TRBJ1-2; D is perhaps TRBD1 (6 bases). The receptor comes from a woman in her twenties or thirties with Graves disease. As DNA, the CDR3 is TGTGCCAGCAGTTTATGGCAGGGGATCTATGGCTACACCTTC. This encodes CASSLWQGIYGYTF.